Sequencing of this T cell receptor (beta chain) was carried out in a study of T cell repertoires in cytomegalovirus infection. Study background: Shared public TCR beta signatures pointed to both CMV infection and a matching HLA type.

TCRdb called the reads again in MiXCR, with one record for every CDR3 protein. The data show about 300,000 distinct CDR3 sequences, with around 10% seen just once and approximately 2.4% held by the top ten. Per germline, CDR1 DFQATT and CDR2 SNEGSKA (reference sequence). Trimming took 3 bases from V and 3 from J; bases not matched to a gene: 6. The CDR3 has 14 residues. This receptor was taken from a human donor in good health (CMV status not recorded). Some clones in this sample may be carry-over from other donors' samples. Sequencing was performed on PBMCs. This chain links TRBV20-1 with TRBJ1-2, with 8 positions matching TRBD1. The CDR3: CSARGGQGDYGYTF. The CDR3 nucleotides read TGCAGTGCTAGGGGAGGACAGGGTGACTATGGCTACACCTTC.